This TCR beta chain was captured by sequencing in a study of STAT5B mutations in CD4+ large granular lymphocyte leukemia. Assay: immunoSEQ multiplex PCR; the TCRdb copy retains only in-frame clones and omits some. The table has 31,000 or so clones, around four fifths seen once. V was clipped by 0 bases and J by 9 bases, with 14 bases between them. Germline-derived CDR1 and CDR2 are GTSNPN and SVGIG (reference sequence). This CDR3 is 13 amino acids long. This clone has just a few counts. Source material: CD4+ T cells from blood buffy coats. The V gene is TRBV30, the J gene TRBJ1-2, with D possibly TRBD1 on 6 matching bases. This TCR came from a human donor in good health. The CDR3 is CAWSVQQGARYTF. The DNA of the CDR3 is TGTGCCTGGAGTGTACAACAGGGCGCGCGCTACACCTTC.